A single TCR beta chain is shown here with its context. Its binding antigen is unknown. No base quality information exists; no much larger clone differs at one position. The sample comes from a study of cytomegalovirus exposure and HLA in healthy donors (TCRdb year 2017). Concerning the study at large: According to an earlier analysis of a few hundred of the donors, about 179 million T cells yielded 117 million unique TCR beta sequences and 276 Gb of sequence data. Donor age, sex, ethnicity and CMV serostatus were compiled alongside the repertoire data. Using immunosequencing, the study profiled T cell repertoires from approximately 700 subjects and related those repertoires to cytomegalovirus serostatus. Typing coverage varied by locus: 629-630 donors for A, B, C, DRB1 and DQB1; approximately 560 for DQA1; 606 for DPA1; roughly 470 for DPB1. The study aimed to test whether signatures of past pathogen exposure could be identified by cataloging public T cell receptors. An earlier analysis of 587 of the donors applied high-throughput TCR beta sequencing to assess whether each TCR beta V gene segment acted as functional or pseudogenic. HLA typing covered class I and class II loci at four-digit resolution. A later analysis re-examined previously published TCR beta repertoires from just over 650 donors and added high-resolution HLA genotyping to investigate patterns of TCR occurrence. On average, about 240,000 unique TCR beta nucleotide sequences were sequenced per donor among roughly 430 genotyped donors of the cohort, with about 17% of those sequences being non-productive. Besides the first cohort of around 670 subjects, a separate validation cohort made up of roughly 120 different subjects was used. The later analysis used no new phenotypic data to find candidate immune exposures, relying instead on TCR beta sequences and their occurrence across donors. A later genetic analysis used genome-wide SNP genotypes for about 65% of the 666 donors, treating that subset as a discovery cohort. To predict cytomegalovirus infection status, the study brought together high-throughput TCR immunosequencing, statistical association of individual TCRs with disease status, and machine learning. The genetic ancestry cluster associated with self-reported Caucasian donors included around 76% of the roughly 400 genotyped donors. Roughly 5 DR-DQ haplotypes were handled as single units for association and clustering because linkage in the cohort was strong. Every discovery cohort repertoire had been produced on one sequencing platform. An early release covering around 630 HLA-typed donors comprised about 300 gigabases of sequencing data and roughly 85 million unique TCR sequences.

What the authors observed across the whole study: The authors suggested that the approach could potentially be generalized to other disease states and immunological phenotypes. A later analysis associated 16,951 TCR beta sequences with specific HLA alleles at a false discovery rate of 0.05. The sequencing pipeline was judged likely to have produced a cluster of highly shared sequence variants as a technical artifact. Several of the top co-occurrence clusters appeared to be linked to parvovirus B19, influenza, CMV and Epstein-Barr virus, according to a later analysis. Because the 87-base-pair reads could not distinguish some IMGT-functional V segments, including TRBV6-2 and TRBV6-3, those segments were excluded. Only TCR beta chains were sequenced in this cohort, and the absence of alpha or paired-chain data limited detectable features. In vitro tests confirmed that a few of the cytomegalovirus-associated TCR beta chains recognize cytomegalovirus antigens. Compared with equally common non-associated chains, HLA-associated TCR beta chains in a later analysis were more clonally expanded and had lower generation probabilities. The only immune exposure information available for the cohort was CMV serostatus. The study listed approximately 150 TCR beta chains as associated with cytomegalovirus. The earlier analysis of 587 of the donors excluded approximately 15 rarely observed V segments, including chromosome 9 orphons, because counts were too low. A further reported finding was that TCR beta sequences accurately predicted the HLA-A and HLA-B alleles for most subjects in the first cohort. A later genetic analysis associated a missense DCLRE1C variant with V-gene and J-gene trimming of TCR beta chains, and an independent cohort replicated the association. According to a later analysis, TCR association rates differed among HLA loci, with DRB1 alleles showing the most associated TCRs and HLA-C alleles showing the fewest. Sequencing depth was assumed to be roughly uniform across donors in the presence/absence analyses, though that assumption may not hold. Across donors, most TCR sequences were observed very rarely, whereas some public TCRs were present in many individuals. In an earlier analysis of some 540 of the donors, most TCR beta V segments appeared in productive rearrangements about 87% or about 30% of the time, broadly matching IMGT annotations. Assigning TCR associations to individual alleles was difficult when HLA alleles, especially DR and DQ, strongly co-occurred. In both the original and validation cohorts, the classifier was reported to diagnose cytomegalovirus status with high specificity and sensitivity. In a later genetic analysis, fewer N-insertions in productive TCRs were reported among donors in an Asian-associated ancestry cluster than the approximately 630-donor mean. Correlated functional status among segregating V segments might reflect linkage disequilibrium, but an unknown experimental factor could not be ruled out. HLA typing was unavailable for some donors at each locus, so association tests used only the typed subset. In a later analysis, most CMV-associated TCR beta chains were found to appear HLA-restricted, with HLA associations seemingly driven largely by CMV exposure.

The cohort comprised around 690 healthy bone marrow donors. All cohort members were sampled while nominally healthy, although unrecorded immune exposures were likely present. The donor was CMV seropositive and belonged to the group of 250 to 300 seropositive cohort members. A peripheral blood sample was collected from each donor, and TCR beta sequencing was performed on peripheral blood mononuclear cells. The Qiagen DNeasy Blood Extraction Kit was used to extract genomic DNA from the blood cell samples. The CDR3, from cysteine to phenylalanine, totals 14 residues. Just CDR3 DNA is preserved here, 42 bases in frame from base 1. The V and J ends are trimmed by 5 bases and 0 bases, leaving 10 bases between them. For CDR1 and CDR2, the germline V gene (reference sequence) lists LNHDA and SQIVND. The method was the immunoSEQ multiplex PCR assay. The multiplex PCR relied on a mix of 60 forward primers for TCR Vbeta segments and 13 reverse primers for TCR Jbeta segments. The CDR3 region of rearranged TCR beta genes was amplified from genomic DNA with a multiplex PCR assay. Amplified TCR beta libraries were sequenced as 87-base-pair reads on the Illumina HiSeq System. The original methods were these. A later analysis tallied some 79 million unique TCR beta chains across the 610 or so repertoires, and approximately 12 million of those chains were shared by two or more donors. Raw reads were error-corrected and collapsed into unique sequences with a nearest-neighbor algorithm that merged closely related sequences to remove PCR and sequencing errors. To assign V, D and J gene segments, CDR3 sequences were aligned to IMGT reference sequences. Each retained sequence needed at least a six-nucleotide match to both a V gene segment and a J gene segment. A rearrangement counted as productive if the CDR3 had no stop codons and remained in frame with V and J, and every other rearrangement counted as non-productive. CDR3 was defined by IMGT convention, running from the second conserved V-encoded cysteine to the conserved J-encoded phenylalanine. The earlier analysis of some 600 of the donors excluded sequences that lacked an unambiguous match to a single V gene segment. An earlier analysis of 587 of the donors called V segments functional above 56.7% productive rearrangements and segregating when the between-donor standard deviation exceeded 5%. A statistical classification framework was built to diagnose cytomegalovirus status from the catalog of TCR beta chain sequences. A later analysis assigned V and J genes by comparing TCR nucleotide sequences with IMGT/GENE-DB human TR gene sequences. A later analysis assigned CDR3 sequences and most-parsimonious VDJ recombination scenarios with the TCRdist pipeline. A later analysis defined each TCR beta chain by its CDR3 amino acid sequence plus V-gene family, and excluded reads lacking a unique V-gene family. A later analysis removed 592 highly shared, low-generation-probability nucleotide sequences to deal with suspected cross-contamination and a sequencing artifact. In a later analysis, a clonal expansion index was calculated for each public chain from normalized within-repertoire ranks of inferred template counts. In a later analysis, generation probabilities were computed with a VDJ recombination model fitted to out-of-frame rearrangements, and the resulting probabilities were checked against IGoR. In a later analysis, hypergeometric tests were used to score TCR-TCR, TCR-HLA and TCR-CMV co-occurrence, with a repertoire-size bias correction applied to TCR pairs. A later analysis estimated false discovery rates by permuting HLA or CMV assignments 20 times. In a later analysis, co-occurring TCRs were grouped using DBSCAN, with TCRdist sequence similarity added in when clustering inside HLA-allele-positive subsets. Co-occurrence clustering excluded repertoires with fewer than 30,000 or more than 120,000 public chains, plus five with anomalous nucleotide sharing. TCRdb limited this immuneACCESS table to in-frame rearrangements with V and J called. A share of clones is missing; checked studies link under half to unresolved V genes, and the rest is unexplained. V, J and clone size are taken as reported in that table, and D and trimming were inferred from the DNA itself. Recorded for this sample are approximately 150,000 clones; 79% of them occurred a single time. Of the sample, about 6.7% is held by the ten largest clones.

This receptor was obtained from a man aged 50-59 years in good health and CMV-seropositive. The sequencing sample was made of PBMCs. The chain was built from TRBV19 and TRBJ1-1; the D gene is not confidently resolved. The nucleotide sequence reads as follows: TGTGCCAGTAGTGATCACAGTTTGAACACTGAAGCTTTCTTT. Its translation is CASSDHSLNTEAFF.